The T cell receptor beta chain described here comes from a study of regulatory T cells in long-lasting Graves disease. Germline CDR1 is DFQATT and CDR2 is SNEGSKA (reference sequence). The CDR3 extends over 17 amino acids. V trimming: 6 bases; J trimming: 0 bases; junction bases outside the gene matches: 9. Investigators prepared the TCR beta libraries by applying iRepertoire HTBI primers and Arm-PCR of CDR3 regions. How the authors handled the data: Samples revealed 62 TRBV and roughly 15 TRBJ segments. Each CDR3 protein gets one entry after TCRdb re-called the multiplex PCR reads with MiXCR. For this entry, the V and J calls and clone size follow TCRdb and not the study's own pipeline. The sample lists under 300,000 distinct CDR3 sequences, under 20% seen once, with around 15% in the top ten. As to time point: newly diagnosed GD, antithyroid drugs for less than 3 months. Generation of the TCR library employed RNA extracted from PBMCs.

These records were also assigned to another study, of T cells in Graves' hyperthyroidism and ophthalmopathy. As that report states: For Graves' hyperthyroidism to be stable, ophthalmopathy could not progress within 18 months.

The source was peripheral blood mononuclear cells (PBMCs), collected at new diagnosis, from a patient treated with antithyroid drugs. This chain connects TRBV20-1 to TRBJ2-7; 15 bases line up with TRBD2. The clonotype was recovered from a woman in her thirties with Graves disease. CDR3 sequence reads: CSAETGTSGGTSYEQYF. The CDR3 DNA reads as TGCAGTGCAGAGACCGGGACTAGCGGGGGGACCTCCTACGAGCAGTACTTC.